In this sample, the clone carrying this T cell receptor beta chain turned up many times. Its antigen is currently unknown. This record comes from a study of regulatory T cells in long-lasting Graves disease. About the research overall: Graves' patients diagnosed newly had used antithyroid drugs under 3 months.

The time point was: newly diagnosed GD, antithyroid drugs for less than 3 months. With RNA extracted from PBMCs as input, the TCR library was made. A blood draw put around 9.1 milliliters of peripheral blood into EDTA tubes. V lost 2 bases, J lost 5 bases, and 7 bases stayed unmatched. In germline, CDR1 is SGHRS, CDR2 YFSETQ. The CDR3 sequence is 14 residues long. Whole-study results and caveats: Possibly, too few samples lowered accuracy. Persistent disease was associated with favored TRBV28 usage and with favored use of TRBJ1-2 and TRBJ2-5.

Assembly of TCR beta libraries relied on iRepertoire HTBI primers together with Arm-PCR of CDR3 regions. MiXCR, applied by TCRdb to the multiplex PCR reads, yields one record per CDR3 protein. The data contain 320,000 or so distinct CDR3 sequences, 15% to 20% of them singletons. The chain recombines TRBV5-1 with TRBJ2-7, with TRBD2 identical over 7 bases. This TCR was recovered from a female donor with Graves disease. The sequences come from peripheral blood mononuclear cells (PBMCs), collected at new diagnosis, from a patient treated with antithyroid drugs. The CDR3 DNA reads TGCGCCAGCAGCTTTGGGACGGCGGGAGACGAGCAGTACTTC. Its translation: CASSFGTAGDEQYF.